These T cell receptor beta chains were read from a single sample in a study of cytomegalovirus exposure and HLA in healthy donors. Method: immunoSEQ multiplex PCR; TCRdb's copy keeps in-frame clones and lacks some. The table lists 65,000 to 85,000 clones, more than 80% of them singletons. The sequenced sample consisted of PBMCs. The receptors here all came from a woman aged 25 to 39 in good health and CMV-seronegative. Each CDR3 is given with its conserved first and last residue. D genes are given only for firm matches. Expanded clones get a size class; other rows say once, few or many, or leave the size out.

TRBD2	-	TRBJ2-1	TRBV7-3	CASSLTGSSGKYNEQFF	TGTGCCAGCAGCTTAACGGGCTCTAGCGGGAAATACAATGAGCAGTTCTTC
-	-	TRBJ1-5	TRBV2	CASKPGLLSNQPQHF	TGTGCCAGCAAGCCAGGGCTTCTGAGCAATCAGCCCCAGCATTTT
TRBD2	-	TRBJ2-3	TRBV18	CASSPTSGNTDTQYF	TGTGCCAGCTCACCGACTAGCGGGAACACAGATACGCAGTATTTT
-	-	TRBJ2-7	TRBV7-2	CASSLRGPGPRGEQYF	TGTGCCAGCAGCTTAAGGGGTCCGGGACCGCGGGGCGAGCAGTACTTC
-	-	TRBJ2-2	TRBV5-1	CASSTTPGSGTGELFF	TGCGCCAGCAGCACGACCCCAGGGTCAGGCACCGGGGAGCTGTTTTTT
TRBD2	few	TRBJ2-2	TRBV7-3	CASSLGLGNTGELFF	TGTGCCAGCAGCTTGGGACTAGGGAACACCGGGGAGCTGTTTTTT
TRBD1	-	TRBJ1-3	TRBV27	CASSRQGSGNTIYF	TGTGCCAGCAGTAGACAGGGTTCTGGAAACACCATATATTTT
TRBD2	few	TRBJ2-4	TRBV2	CASRIAGGPHF	TGTGCCAGCCGGATAGCGGGAGGGCCTCACTTC
TRBD2	-	TRBJ2-7	TRBV4-1	CASSQEGSGGPYEQYF	TGCGCCAGCAGCCAAGAAGGCTCGGGAGGGCCATACGAGCAGTACTTC
-	-	TRBJ2-7	TRBV27	CASSFEPDYEQYF	TGTGCCAGCAGTTTTGAACCGGACTACGAGCAGTACTTC
-	-	TRBJ1-6	TRBV6-1	CASGLQEGGFLHF	TGTGCCAGCGGCCTACAGGAAGGCGGTTTCCTCCACTTT
TRBD1	-	TRBJ1-2	TRBV30	CASTPQGVYGYTF	TGTGCCTCAACGCCCCAGGGGGTATATGGCTACACCTTC
-	-	TRBJ2-1	TRBV5-1	CASSLGQGSFNEQFF	TGCGCCAGCAGCTTGGGTCAGGGGAGCTTCAATGAGCAGTTCTTC
TRBD1	-	TRBJ2-7	TRBV29-1	CSGIGGQGSYEQYF	TGCAGCGGCATTGGGGGACAGGGGTCCTACGAGCAGTACTTC
TRBD1	-	TRBJ2-7	TRBV4-1	CASSQGKWDRKPYEQYF	TGCGCCAGCAGCCAAGGAAAATGGGACAGGAAGCCCTACGAGCAGTACTTC
-	-	TRBJ1-2	TRBV28	CASGAYGRDGYTF	TGTGCCAGCGGGGCTTACGGTCGGGATGGCTACACCTTC
TRBD2	-	TRBJ2-7	TRBV9	CASSVESGLAEQYF	TGTGCCAGCAGCGTAGAATCGGGACTAGCAGAGCAGTACTTC
-	-	TRBJ1-2	TRBV6-4	CASSDSNLGRRGYTF	TGTGCCAGCAGTGACTCTAACCTGGGGCGACGCGGCTACACCTTC
TRBD2	-	TRBJ2-1	TRBV2	CASSGRGSNEQFF	TGTGCCAGCAGCGGGAGGGGTAGCAATGAGCAGTTCTTC
-	-	TRBJ2-7	TRBV28	CASSFQFTRQTYEQYF	TGTGCCAGCAGTTTCCAATTTACACGACAAACCTACGAGCAGTACTTC
-	-	TRBJ2-2	TRBV5-4	CASSLREWGTGELFF	TGTGCCAGCAGCTTGCGGGAGTGGGGCACCGGGGAGCTGTTTTTT
TRBD2	-	TRBJ2-2	TRBV27	CASSWLAGGTGELFF	TGTGCCAGCAGTTGGCTAGCGGGAGGAACCGGGGAGCTGTTTTTT